The 16 T cell receptor beta chains presented below share a single source sample, sequenced in a study of OX40 agonist ivuxolimab in advanced cancers. The receptor library was made with the immunoSEQ multiplex PCR assay. TCRdb retrieved this table from immuneACCESS and kept in-frame rearrangements only. Not all clones are present; in checked studies, unresolved V genes account for under half, and no reason is known for the remainder. The sample records tens of thousands of clones, 80% to 90% of which are singletons. The ten top clones hold around 0.92% of the sample. This sample comprised CD4+ or CD8+ T cells sorted from blood, obtained in a trial of the OX40 agonist ivuxolimab. All receptors derive from an adult with an advanced solid tumor such as melanoma, head and neck, liver or kidney cancer.

The chain carries TRBV5-1 and TRBJ2-7, with D possibly matching TRBD1 (6 bases). V dropped 1 base and J dropped 3 bases, with 17 bases sitting between them. This CDR3 has 16 residues. In germline, CDR1 is SGHRS, CDR2 YFSETQ. The CDR3 sequence is CASSLSETGSLYEQYF. The CDR3 DNA reads TGCGCCAGCAGCTTGTCAGAAACAGGGTCGCTCTACGAGCAGTACTTC.

The V and J genes are TRBV6-5 and TRBJ1-1; tentatively, D is TRBD1 (5 bases). Germline V gene lookup returns CDR1 MNHEY and CDR2 SVGAGI. This CDR3 is 15 amino acids long. The V end lost 0 bases, the J end lost 4 bases, and 12 bases lay between the germline ends. CDR3 sequence (DNA): TGTGCCAGCAGTTACTCGGCACAGGTCGGCACTGAAGCTTTCTTT. Translating gives CASSYSAQVGTEAFF.

The chain couples TRBV19 to TRBJ2-2; 7 bases line up with TRBD2. This CDR3 contains 14 residues. From germline, CDR1 is LNHDA and CDR2 SQIVND (reference sequence). V trimming: 8 bases; J trimming: 7 bases; junction bases outside the gene matches: 10. CDR3 protein: CASSGLPKGGELFF. For the CDR3, the DNA is TGTGCCAGTTCGGGACTACCAAAGGGCGGGGAGCTGTTTTTT.

The V gene is TRBV5-1, the J gene TRBJ2-2; tentatively, D is TRBD2 (5 bases). Germline V gene data show CDR1 as SGHRS and CDR2 as YFSETQ. V lost 4 bases, J lost 4 bases, and 14 bases lay in between. The CDR3 runs 15 residues. For the CDR3, the DNA is TGCGCCAGCAGCCCGGCGGCAGAGGGCACCGGGGAGCTGTTTTTT. Its protein product is CASSPAAEGTGELFF.

The chain uses TRBV7-3 and TRBJ2-1, with D perhaps matching TRBD2 (6 bases). Trimming removed 8 bases at V and 0 bases at J, with 11 bases between. Per germline, CDR1 SGHTA and CDR2 FQGTGA. The CDR3 runs to 14 residues. CDR3 in amino acids: CASGRGHSYNEQFF. CDR3 bases: TGTGCCAGCGGGCGGGGCCACTCCTACAATGAGCAGTTCTTC.

The chain is built from TRBV9 and TRBJ1-2; D gene ambiguous. V lost 3 bases and J 8 bases, leaving 5 bases between the germline ends. CDR3 length: 10 amino acids. CDR1 and CDR2 from the germline V gene are SGDLS and YYNGEE. For the CDR3, the DNA is TGTGCCAGCAGCGGGGGAGGCTACACCTTC. This encodes CASSGGGYTF.

This sequence joins TRBV18 and TRBJ2-3; 11 bases map to TRBD2. CDR1 is KGHSH, CDR2 LQKENI, per germline. Trimming removed 2 bases from V and 0 bases from J; junction bases left unmatched: 1. The CDR3 consists of 16 residues. In DNA form, the CDR3 reads TGTGCCAGCTCACCAAGACTAGCGGGAAGCACAGATACGCAGTATTTT. Translated, it gives CASSPRLAGSTDTQYF. Full variable domain (rest looked up from reference TRBV18 and TRBJ2-3): NAGVMQNPRHLVRRRGQEARLRCSPMKGHSHVYWYRQLPEEGLKFMVYLQKENIIDESGMPKERFSAEFPKEGPSILRIQQVVRGDSAAYFCASSPRLAGSTDTQYFGPGTRLTVL.

The chain uses TRBV2 and TRBJ1-3, with 8 nucleotides matching TRBD1. The CDR3 sequence is 17 residues long. Germline trimming cut 4 bases from V and 3 bases from J; bases unmatched to any gene: 11. CDR1 and CDR2 from the germline V gene are SNHLY and FYNNEI. The CDR3 DNA sequence: TGTGCCAGCAGTGCGCTGACAGGGGCTTCGTTTGGAAACACCATATATTTT. It is translated as CASSALTGASFGNTIYF.

The V call is TRBV7-2, the J call TRBJ2-5, with D perhaps TRBD1 (6 bases). The J call may be in error: the DNA end matches TRBJ2-7 better. This CDR3 has 15 amino acids. Germline V gives CDR1 SGHTA, CDR2 FQGNSA. The chain's CDR3 is CASSLGDNDSYEQYF. The CDR3 bases are TGTGCCAGCAGCTTAGGGGACAACGACTCCTACGAGCAGTACTTC.

The chain couples TRBV6-5 to TRBJ1-2, with D possibly TRBD1 on 5 matching bases. The V and J ends lost 0 bases and 0 bases respectively, with 8 bases between them. This CDR3 comprises 15 residues. Germline CDR1 MNHEY, CDR2 SVGAGI. Written as DNA, the CDR3 is TGTGCCAGCAGTTACTCAGGGACGGCTAACTATGGCTACACCTTC. It specifies CASSYSGTANYGYTF.

CDR3 in amino acids: CASRRTSGGVETQYF. The CDR3 DNA reads as TGCGCCAGCAGGCGGACTAGCGGGGGGGTAGAGACCCAGTACTTC. The genes are TRBV5-1 and TRBJ2-5; 15 bases are shared with TRBD2. Germline V gene data show CDR1 as SGHRS and CDR2 as YFSETQ. The CDR3 length is 15 residues. V was clipped by 5 bases and J by 4 bases; unmatched bases: 3.

V usage is TRBV20-1 and J usage is TRBJ2-7; tentatively, D is TRBD2 (5 bases). This CDR3 comprises 11 residues. V was trimmed by 5 bases and J by 2 bases, leaving 7 bases between them. CDR1 and CDR2 (germline): DFQATT, SNEGSKA (reference sequence). CDR3 bases: TGCAGTGCTCACGGGGCCTACGAGCAGTACTTC. This gives the protein CSAHGAYEQYF.

CDR3 sequence (DNA): TGTGCCAGCAGGCTCCAGAGTGGGGGGGCGGGAGGCTACACCTTC. Translating it yields CASRLQSGGAGGYTF. The rearrangement links TRBV6-4 to TRBJ1-2; D possibly corresponds to TRBD1 (6 bases). Per the germline V gene, CDR1 is MRHNA and CDR2 is SNTAGT. V was clipped by 6 bases and J by 8 bases, with 22 bases between them. The CDR3 totals 15 residues.

Note on this clone: Different DNA sequences within this sample yield the same CDR3. The V call is TRBV6-4, the J call TRBJ2-2; 8 bases are a match to TRBD2. The CDR3 has 15 amino acids. CDR1 and CDR2 from the germline V gene are MRHNA and SNTAGT. V trimming: 4 bases; J trimming: 3 bases; junction bases outside the gene matches: 4. CDR3 residues: CASSAGGHDTGELFF. As DNA, the CDR3 is TGTGCCAGCAGTGCGGGAGGGCACGACACCGGGGAGCTGTTTTTT.

The rearrangement uses TRBV28 and TRBJ1-2, with 10 positions matching TRBD1. Germline V gene sequence: CDR1 MDHEN, CDR2 SYDVKM. The CDR3 runs to 12 residues. V shed 8 bases and J 4 bases; nucleotides not matched to a gene: 1. The CDR3 sequence is CASGDRGYGYTF. The CDR3 DNA reads TGTGCCAGCGGGGACAGGGGCTATGGCTACACCTTC.

This rearrangement joins TRBV5-1 to TRBJ2-7; D unclear. This CDR3 has 14 residues. Trimming stripped 0 bases from V and 6 bases from J, with 13 bases between. CDR1 and CDR2 (germline): SGHRS, YFSETQ. CDR3 DNA: TGCGCCAGCAGCTTGGGGGTCGAAGGCGCCGAGCAGTACTTC. It encodes CASSLGVEGAEQYF.